The source of this TCR beta chain is a study of cytomegalovirus exposure and HLA in healthy donors. The CDR3 has 12 amino acids. The V and J ends lost 6 bases and 5 bases respectively, with 8 bases between them. CDR1 is MDHEN and CDR2 is SYDVKM in the germline V gene. Study-level points and caveats: Some TCR beta chains (approximately 180 of them) were listed as cytomegalovirus-associated. The likely explanation for a cluster of highly shared sequence variants was sequencing artifact. The classifier reportedly diagnosed cytomegalovirus status with high sensitivity and specificity. The authors confirmed in vitro that a few CMV-associated chains were specific for CMV antigens.

PCR amplification relied on 60 Vbeta primers (plus 13 Jbeta primers). This table comes from immunoSEQ multiplex PCR, and its TCRdb copy is limited to in-frame clones, with some not included. The sample consists of 150,000 to 250,000 clones, approximately 78% of them appearing once. Concerning this clone itself: Antigen: not known.

This sequence joins TRBV28 and TRBJ1-5; D unclear. The sequence derives from a woman between 45 and 60 years old in good health and CMV-seropositive. Sample: PBMCs. In nucleotides, the CDR3 is TGTGCCAGCAGGTACGGTGATCAGCCCCAGCATTTT. It specifies CASRYGDQPQHF.